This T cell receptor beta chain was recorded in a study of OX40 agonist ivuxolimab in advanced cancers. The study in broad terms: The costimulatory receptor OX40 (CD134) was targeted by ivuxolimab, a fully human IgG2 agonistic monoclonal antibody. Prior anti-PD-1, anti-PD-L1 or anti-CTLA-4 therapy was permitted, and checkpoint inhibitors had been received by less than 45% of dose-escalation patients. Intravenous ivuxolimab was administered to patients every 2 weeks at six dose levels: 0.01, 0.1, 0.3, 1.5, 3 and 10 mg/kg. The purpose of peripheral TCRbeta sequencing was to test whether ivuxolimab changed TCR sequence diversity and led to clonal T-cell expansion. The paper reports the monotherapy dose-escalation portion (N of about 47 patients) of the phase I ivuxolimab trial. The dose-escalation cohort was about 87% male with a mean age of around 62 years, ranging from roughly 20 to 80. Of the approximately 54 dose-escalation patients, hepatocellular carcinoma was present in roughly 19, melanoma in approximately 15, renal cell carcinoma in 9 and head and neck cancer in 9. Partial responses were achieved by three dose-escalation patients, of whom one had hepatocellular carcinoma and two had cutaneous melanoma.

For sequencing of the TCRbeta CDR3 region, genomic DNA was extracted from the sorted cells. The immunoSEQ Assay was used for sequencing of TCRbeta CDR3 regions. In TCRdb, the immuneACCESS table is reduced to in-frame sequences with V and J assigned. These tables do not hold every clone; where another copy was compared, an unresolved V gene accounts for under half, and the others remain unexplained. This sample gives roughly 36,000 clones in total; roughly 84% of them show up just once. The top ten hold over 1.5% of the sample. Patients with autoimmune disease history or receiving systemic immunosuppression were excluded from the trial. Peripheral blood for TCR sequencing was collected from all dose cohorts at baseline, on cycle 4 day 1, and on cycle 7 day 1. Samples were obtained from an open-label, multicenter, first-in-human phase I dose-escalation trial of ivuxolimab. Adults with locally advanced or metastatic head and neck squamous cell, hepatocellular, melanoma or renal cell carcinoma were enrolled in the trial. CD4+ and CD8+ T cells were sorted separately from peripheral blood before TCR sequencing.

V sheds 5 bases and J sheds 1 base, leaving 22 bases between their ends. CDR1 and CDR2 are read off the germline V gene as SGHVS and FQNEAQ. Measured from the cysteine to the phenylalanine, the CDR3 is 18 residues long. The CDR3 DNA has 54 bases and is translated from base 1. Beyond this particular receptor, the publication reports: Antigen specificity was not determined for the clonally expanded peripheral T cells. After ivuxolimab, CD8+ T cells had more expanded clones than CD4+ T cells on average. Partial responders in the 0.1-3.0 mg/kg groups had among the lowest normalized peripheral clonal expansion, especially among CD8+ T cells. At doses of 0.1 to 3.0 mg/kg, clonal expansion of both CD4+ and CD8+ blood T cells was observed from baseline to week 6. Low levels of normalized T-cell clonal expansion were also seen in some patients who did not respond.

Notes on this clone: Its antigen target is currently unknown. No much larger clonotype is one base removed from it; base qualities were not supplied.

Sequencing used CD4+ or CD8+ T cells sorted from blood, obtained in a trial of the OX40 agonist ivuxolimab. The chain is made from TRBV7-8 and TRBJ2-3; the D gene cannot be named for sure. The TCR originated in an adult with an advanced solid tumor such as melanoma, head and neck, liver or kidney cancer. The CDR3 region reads CASSPQWGILDGTDTQYF. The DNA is TGTGCCAGCAGCCCTCAATGGGGAATTTTGGATGGCACAGATACGCAGTATTTT.